This TCR beta chain was captured by sequencing in a study of T cell changes during pregnancy in multiple sclerosis. TCRdb's copy holds only in-frame clones and misses some; the assay was immunoSEQ multiplex PCR. The top ten hold under 7% of the sample, which has tens of thousands of clones, around 93% seen once. Germline assignment: CDR1 MRHNA and CDR2 SNTAGT. Losses at the gene ends were 3 bases for V and 4 bases for J; bases not matched to a gene: 9. The length of the CDR3 is 17 residues. This chain connects TRBV6-4 to TRBJ2-3, with 11 bases lining up with TRBD1. This TCR was sampled from a female donor with multiple sclerosis, enrolled in a pregnancy study. The sequences come from CD8+ T cells from peripheral blood mononuclear cells, collected in the third trimester of pregnancy. CDR3: CASSESVLGQGADTQYF. CDR3 in DNA: TGTGCCAGCAGTGAAAGCGTTCTGGGACAGGGGGCAGATACGCAGTATTTT.